These 20 T cell receptor beta chains were all obtained from the same sample, sequenced in a study of T cells in Graves' hyperthyroidism and ophthalmopathy. The TCR beta CDR3 regions underwent amplification using RNA transcripts as the source. Primed by the HTBI set, a first-round RT-PCR was run on the TCR CDR3. A single record per CDR3 protein comes from TCRdb applying MiXCR to the multiplex PCR reads. The sample yields about 690,000 distinct CDR3 sequences, 15% to 20% seen once. Material for sequencing was blood. The receptor source for this set is a man in his fifties with Graves' hyperthyroidism.

At least ten counts were recorded for this clonotype. The chain recombines TRBV3-1 with TRBJ1-2, with D tentatively TRBD1 (5 bases). Germline-derived CDR1 and CDR2 are LGHDT and YNNKEL (reference sequence). V lost 3 bases and J 1 base, leaving 15 bases between the germline ends. The CDR3 contains 16 residues. The CDR3 loop is CASSQADSDFNYGYTF. In nucleotides, the CDR3 is TGTGCCAGCAGCCAGGCAGACAGCGACTTTAACTATGGCTACACCTTC.

This clonotype was picked up many times. The V gene is TRBV2, the J gene TRBJ2-1, with TRBD1 identical over 8 bases. The trim removed 6 bases at V and 1 base at J, leaving 8 bases unmatched. CDR3 length: 16 amino acids. The germline V gene encodes CDR1 SNHLY and CDR2 FYNNEI. CDR3 bases: TGTGCCAGCAGGTCTCAGGGGGCACTTTCCTACAATGAGCAGTTCTTC. Translation gives CASRSQGALSYNEQFF.

This clonotype was recorded at least ten times. This chain's CDR3 is CASRVSSGSFYEQYF. The CDR3 DNA follows: TGTGCCAGCAGGGTTTCTAGCGGGAGTTTCTACGAGCAGTACTTC. The V and J genes are TRBV27 and TRBJ2-7; TRBD2 matches 10 bases. Losses at the gene ends were 6 bases for V and 3 bases for J; bases not matched to a gene: 8. The CDR3 has 15 residues. Germline CDR1 MNHEY, CDR2 SMNVEV (reference sequence).

The V call is TRBV5-1, the J call TRBJ2-2; possibly TRBD1 for D (7 bases). This CDR3 has 15 amino acids. Between the trimmed V and J ends, which lost 0 bases and 7 bases, there was a span of 13 bases. Germline CDR1 is SGHRS and CDR2 is YFSETQ. The CDR3 bases are TGCGCCAGCAGCTTGGTGGAGGGGGCAGGCGGGGAGCTGTTTTTT. Translated: CASSLVEGAGGELFF.

The chain is built from TRBV19 and TRBJ2-1, with D perhaps matching TRBD1 or TRBD2 (5 bases each). From germline, CDR1 is LNHDA and CDR2 SQIVND (reference sequence). The CDR3 is 15 residues long. Trimming took off 4 bases at V and 2 bases at J, with 12 bases between the two ends. Here the CDR3 reads CASSTRDGTYNEQFF. The CDR3 DNA reads TGTGCCAGTAGTACCCGGGACGGAACCTACAATGAGCAGTTCTTC. Drawing the rest from reference TRBV19 and TRBJ2-1, the complete variable domain is DGGITQSPKYLFRKEGQNVTLSCEQNLNHDAMYWYRQDPGQGLRLIYYSQIVNDFQKGDIAEGYSVSREKKESFPLTVTSAQKNPTAFYLCASSTRDGTYNEQFFGPGTRLTVL.

This clonotype was recorded at least ten times. This chain connects TRBV27 to TRBJ1-1; D may be TRBD1 (5 bases). Between the trimmed V and J ends, which lost 6 bases and 6 bases, there was a span of 14 bases. The CDR3 covers 13 residues. CDR1 is MNHEY, CDR2 SMNVEV, per germline (reference sequence). CDR3 nucleotides: TGTGCCAGCAGACCCCACCAGGGCGCTGAAGCTTTCTTT. This translates into CASRPHQGAEAFF.

The chain joins TRBV28 to TRBJ2-1; 8 nucleotides agree with TRBD2. Germline CDR1 and CDR2: MDHEN and SYDVKM. The V gene end was trimmed by 5 bases and the J gene end by 4 bases; junction bases not matched to a gene: 10. The CDR3 has 16 residues. CDR3 residues: CASSISAGLVYNEQFF. The CDR3 nucleotides read TGTGCCAGCAGTATAAGCGCGGGACTAGTTTACAATGAGCAGTTCTTC.

In this sample, this clonotype turned up a few times. The J gene is TRBJ1-1, the V gene TRBV20-1; TRBD1 is a possible D gene (5 bases). The CDR3 runs to 13 residues. V lost 5 bases to trimming and J lost 7 bases, with 17 bases between them. CDR1 DFQATT and CDR2 SNEGSKA come from the germline V gene (reference sequence). CDR3: CSASPGGVSEAFF. The CDR3 coding sequence is TGCAGTGCTTCCCCTGGGGGGGTGAGTGAAGCTTTCTTT.

This clonotype turned up a few times. The J gene is TRBJ2-2, the V gene TRBV4-1; D unresolved. CDR1 and CDR2 from the germline V gene are MGHRA and YSYEKL. The CDR3 runs to 15 residues. V dropped 2 bases and J dropped 4 bases, with 11 bases sitting between them. The CDR3, as DNA: TGCGCCAGCAGCCAATGGTCTGCGCGCACCGGGGAGCTGTTTTTT. It is translated as CASSQWSARTGELFF.

This clonotype has ten or more counts. This chain uses TRBV19 with TRBJ2-5; no reliable D call. The CDR3 runs 15 residues. V lost 3 bases and J 4 bases, leaving 15 bases between the germline ends. Germline V gene data show CDR1 as LNHDA and CDR2 as SQIVND (reference sequence). The CDR3 protein is CASSINGRFGETQYF. CDR3 in DNA: TGTGCCAGTAGTATCAACGGGCGTTTCGGAGAGACCCAGTACTTC.

CDR3 protein: CASSYDRNNEQFF. In nucleotides, the CDR3 is TGTGCCAGCAGTTATGACAGAAACAATGAGCAGTTCTTC. The chain uses TRBV6-5 and TRBJ2-1; D is perhaps TRBD1 (5 bases). This CDR3 is built from 13 residues. V lost 3 bases and J lost 5, with 8 bases in between. Germline CDR1 MNHEY, CDR2 SVGAGI.

The V call is TRBV20-1, the J call TRBJ2-2; TRBD1 agrees at 8 bases. The CDR3 loop spans 13 amino acids. The trim removed 3 bases at V and 7 bases at J, leaving 4 bases unmatched. In germline, CDR1 is DFQATT, CDR2 SNEGSKA (reference sequence). CDR3 sequence reads: CSASQGADGELFF. CDR3 in DNA: TGCAGTGCTAGCCAGGGGGCGGACGGGGAGCTGTTTTTT.

This clonotype has more than one count but fewer than ten. The genes are TRBV20-1 and TRBJ2-1, with D possibly matching TRBD2 (6 bases). The CDR3 loop spans 15 amino acids. V was shortened by 2 bases and J by 4 bases, with 15 bases between the two germline ends. The V gene's germline CDR1 is DFQATT and CDR2 SNEGSKA (reference sequence). Written as DNA, the CDR3 is TGCAGTGCTAGACCCCCTGAGACTAGTTACAATGAGCAGTTCTTC. Its translation is CSARPPETSYNEQFF.

The chain joins TRBV6-6 to TRBJ1-2, with a weak D call TRBD1 (6 bases). The CDR3 covers 15 residues. V lost 0 bases and J 2 bases, leaving 10 bases between the germline ends. Germline values: CDR1 MNHNY, CDR2 SVGAGI (reference sequence). The CDR3 nucleotides are TGTGCCAGCAGTTACTCAACAGGGATCAACTATGGCTACACCTTC. Its translation: CASSYSTGINYGYTF.

This clonotype showed up many times. The CDR3 DNA is TGTGCCAGCAGAGAAACCGGGACACCGAATTCACCCCTCCACTTT. Translated: CASRETGTPNSPLHF. The chain combines TRBV28 with TRBJ1-6; D is possibly TRBD1 (6 bases). The CDR3 is made up of 15 amino acids. With 6 bases removed from V and 7 bases from J, the gap between germline ends came to 16 bases. The germline V gene encodes CDR1 MDHEN and CDR2 SYDVKM.

This clonotype was seen at least ten times. This chain joins TRBV3-1 and TRBJ2-5; maybe TRBD1 (5 bases). The CDR3 loop spans 15 amino acids. The germline V gene has CDR1 LGHDT and CDR2 YNNKEL (reference sequence). The ends were cut back, 0 bases at V and 5 bases at J, with 13 bases in the middle. CDR3 sequence: CASSQESSGRETQYF. The CDR3 DNA is TGTGCCAGCAGCCAAGAGTCGTCAGGGCGGGAGACCCAGTACTTC.

The V gene is TRBV20-1, the J gene TRBJ2-2, with 7 bases identical to TRBD1. V shed 6 bases, J shed 2 bases, and the junction held 9 bases outside the gene matches. CDR1 is DFQATT, CDR2 SNEGSKA, per germline (reference sequence). The CDR3 is 15 residues long. The CDR3 coding sequence is TGCAGTGCCAGTGGGACAGCCCTCAACACCGGGGAGCTGTTTTTT. Its protein product is CSASGTALNTGELFF.

This clonotype was observed at least ten times. The V and J genes are TRBV15 and TRBJ2-5, with a tentative D call TRBD1 (6 bases). Germline V gene data show CDR1 as LNHNV and CDR2 as YYDKDF (reference sequence). V was shortened by 4 bases and J by 1 base, with 22 bases between the two germline ends. CDR3 size: 18 residues. The CDR3 loop reads CATSIGGYQGTPQETQYF. CDR3 in DNA: TGTGCCACCAGCATAGGGGGATACCAGGGTACCCCCCAAGAGACCCAGTACTTC.

The chain employs TRBV19 and TRBJ1-1; no definite D call. The CDR3 is 14 residues long. V shed 3 bases and J shed 1 base, with 9 bases lying between them. Per germline, CDR1 LNHDA and CDR2 SQIVND (reference sequence). The CDR3 region is CASSMYGENTEAFF. Here the CDR3 DNA reads TGTGCCAGTAGTATGTACGGGGAGAACACTGAAGCTTTCTTT.

The sample holds a few counts of this clonotype. The CDR3 loop reads CASSPGTPYNEQFF. The CDR3 DNA sequence: TGCGCCAGCAGCCCCGGGACCCCCTACAATGAGCAGTTCTTC. This sequence joins TRBV4-3 and TRBJ2-1; D tentatively reads TRBD1 or TRBD2 (5 bases each). CDR1 is LGHNA, CDR2 YSLEER, per germline. There are 14 residues in the CDR3. V was cut by 4 bases and J by 2 bases, with 9 bases left in between.